These 15 T cell receptor beta chains were sequenced from one sample in a study of blood T cell repertoires in COVID-19. The repertoire was sequenced with immunoSEQ multiplex PCR; TCRdb's copy has only in-frame clones and lacks some. The sample holds about 210,000 clones, around 85% seen once. Input material: peripheral blood. All receptors derive from a man aged 35 to 55 with acute or convalescent COVID-19.

The V and J genes are TRBV11-3 and TRBJ2-2; TRBD2 might be the D (5 bases). This CDR3 contains 12 residues. V was clipped by 7 bases and J by 6 bases, with 9 bases between them. Germline CDR1 and CDR2: SGHNT and YENEEA. The CDR3 DNA reads as TGTGCCAGCAAATACGGGGCCGGGGAGCTGTTTTTT. It translates to CASKYGAGELFF.

J is TRBJ1-2 and V is TRBV2; D is undetermined. Germline values: CDR1 SNHLY, CDR2 FYNNEI. This CDR3 is built from 13 residues. Between the trimmed V and J ends, which lost 4 bases and 4 bases, there was a span of 10 bases. CDR3 protein: CASSGRESYGYTF. Written as DNA, the CDR3 is TGTGCCAGCAGTGGACGGGAATCCTATGGCTACACCTTC.

V usage is TRBV6-1 and J usage is TRBJ2-7; 9 bases line up with TRBD1. V shed 5 bases, J shed 2 bases, and the junction held 4 bases outside the gene matches. Germline assignment: CDR1 MNHNS and CDR2 SASEGT. The CDR3 contains 14 residues. This CDR3 is CASSYGTGTYEQYF. CDR3 coding DNA: TGTGCCAGCAGTTATGGGACAGGGACCTACGAGCAGTACTTC.

The chain employs TRBV5-6 and TRBJ2-3; TRBD2 agrees at 7 bases. The junction had 5 bases not matched to a gene; V was cut back by 0 bases and J by 4 bases. Germline CDR1 SGHDT, CDR2 YYEEEE. The CDR3 has 15 amino acids. The CDR3 coding sequence is TGTGCCAGCAGCTTGGTTGCGGGAGAAGCAGATACGCAGTATTTT. Residues: CASSLVAGEADTQYF.

The rearrangement joins TRBV27 to TRBJ2-1, with TRBD2 as a possible D gene (7 bases). Germline loops: CDR1 MNHEY, CDR2 SMNVEV (reference sequence). The V gene lost 6 bases and the J gene lost 7 bases, with 22 bases spanning the gap. This CDR3 is built from 16 residues. CDR3 DNA: TGTGCCAGCAGCGCCCAGAGGGGGGGCTTTTTGAATGAGCAGTTCTTC. Amino acids: CASSAQRGGFLNEQFF.

The CDR3 sequence: CASSLVAATNEKLFF. DNA for the CDR3: TGCGCCAGCAGCTTGGTTGCGGCAACTAATGAAAAACTGTTTTTT. V and J are TRBV5-1 and TRBJ1-4; D unresolved. CDR1 is SGHRS, CDR2 YFSETQ, per germline. The V end lost 0 bases, the J end lost 0 bases, and 6 bases lay between the germline ends. The CDR3 is made up of 15 amino acids.

V usage is TRBV19 and J usage is TRBJ1-6; D is perhaps TRBD1 (6 bases). V lost 6 bases to trimming and J lost 7 bases, with 10 bases between them. Germline CDR1 LNHDA, CDR2 SQIVND (reference sequence). This CDR3 is built from 13 residues. The CDR3, as DNA: TGTGCCAGTAGGGACAGCAAAAATTCACCCCTCCACTTT. Translating gives CASRDSKNSPLHF.

The gene calls are TRBV5-1 and TRBJ2-1, with TRBD1 matching over 9 bases. Germline CDR1 SGHRS, CDR2 YFSETQ. V was pared by 4 bases and J by 8 bases, with 10 bases of the junction left unmatched. The CDR3 has 15 residues. CDR3 DNA: TGCGCCAGCAGCGGACAGGGGCGGAGGATCGATGAGCAGTTCTTC. Translating it yields CASSGQGRRIDEQFF.

The J gene is TRBJ2-7, the V gene TRBV7-2, with TRBD2 as a possible D gene (5 bases). Per the germline V gene, CDR1 is SGHTA and CDR2 is FQGNSA. Trimming cost V 0 bases and J 5 bases, with 8 bases left between them. The CDR3 length is 13 residues. The CDR3 region is CASSLAGVNEQYF. CDR3 nucleotides: TGTGCCAGCAGCTTAGCGGGAGTCAACGAGCAGTACTTC.

The chain links TRBV28 to TRBJ2-1; 16 bases line up with TRBD2. V lost 11 bases and J lost 7; bases outside the gene matches: 14. The CDR3 totals 17 residues. Germline V gene data show CDR1 as MDHEN and CDR2 as SYDVKM. The CDR3 sequence: CAVSPGLAGGPKNEQFF. CDR3 nucleotides: TGTGCCGTTAGCCCGGGACTAGCGGGAGGGCCTAAAAATGAGCAGTTCTTC.

The rearrangement links TRBV11-1 to TRBJ2-7; 8 bases are shared with TRBD2. V lost 5 bases, J lost 7 bases, and 7 bases stayed unmatched. Germline-derived CDR1 and CDR2 are SGHAT and FQDESV (reference sequence). The CDR3 contains 13 residues. CDR3 DNA: TGTGCCAGCAGCACCCGACGGGAGGGGGAGCAGTACTTC. Translating gives CASSTRREGEQYF.

The chain recombines TRBV25-1 with TRBJ1-1; D call uncertain. CDR3 length: 15 amino acids. The ends were cut back, 3 bases at V and 0 bases at J, with 11 bases in the middle. Germline V gene data show CDR1 as MGHDK and CDR2 as SYGVNS. The CDR3 sequence: CASSDDRVMNTEAFF. CDR3 nucleotides: TGTGCCAGCAGTGATGATCGGGTGATGAACACTGAAGCTTTCTTT.

This clone has ten or more counts. The J gene is TRBJ2-4, the V gene TRBV9; maybe TRBD1 (6 bases). The CDR3 runs to 15 residues. The ends were cut back, 3 bases at V and 6 bases at J, with 16 bases in the middle. From germline, CDR1 is SGDLS and CDR2 YYNGEE. This CDR3 is CASSAGDTRGNIQYF. CDR3 DNA: TGTGCCAGCAGCGCCGGGGACACCCGCGGAAACATTCAGTACTTC.

The chain employs TRBV18 and TRBJ2-7; 12 bases map to TRBD1. The CDR3 length is 14 residues. Germline CDR1 reads KGHSH; CDR2 reads LQKENI. Germline trimming cut 6 bases from V and 6 bases from J; bases unmatched to any gene: 6. The CDR3 DNA reads as TGTGCCAGCTCTCCCGGGACAGGGGGCGGCGAGCAGTACTTC. Translated: CASSPGTGGGEQYF.

The J gene is TRBJ2-3, the V gene TRBV6-5; maybe TRBD2 (6 bases). V shed 2 bases and J shed 5 bases, with 17 bases lying between them. CDR3 length equals 16 residues. Germline V gene lookup returns CDR1 MNHEY and CDR2 SVGAGI. The CDR3 protein is CASSYDSSQGLDTQYF. CDR3 DNA sequence: TGTGCCAGCAGTTACGACAGCTCCCAGGGACTAGATACGCAGTATTTT.